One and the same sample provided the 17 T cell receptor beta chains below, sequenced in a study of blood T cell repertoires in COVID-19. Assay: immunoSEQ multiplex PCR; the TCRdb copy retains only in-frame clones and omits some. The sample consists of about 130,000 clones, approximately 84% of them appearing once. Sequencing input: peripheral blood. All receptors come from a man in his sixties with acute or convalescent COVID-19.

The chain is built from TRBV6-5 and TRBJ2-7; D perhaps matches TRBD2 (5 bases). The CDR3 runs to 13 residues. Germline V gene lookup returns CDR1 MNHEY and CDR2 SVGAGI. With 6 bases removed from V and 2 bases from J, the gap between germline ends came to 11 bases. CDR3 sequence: CASSGSDTYEQYF. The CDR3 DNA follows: TGTGCCAGCAGCGGTAGCGACACCTACGAGCAGTACTTC.

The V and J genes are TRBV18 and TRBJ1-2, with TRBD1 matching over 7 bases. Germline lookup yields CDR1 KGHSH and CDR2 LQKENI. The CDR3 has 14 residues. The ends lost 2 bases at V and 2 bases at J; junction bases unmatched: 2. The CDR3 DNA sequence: TGTGCCAGCTCACCAGGACAGGTCAACTATGGCTACACCTTC. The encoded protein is CASSPGQVNYGYTF. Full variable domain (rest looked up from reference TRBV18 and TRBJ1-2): NAGVMQNPRHLVRRRGQEARLRCSPMKGHSHVYWYRQLPEEGLKFMVYLQKENIIDESGMPKERFSAEFPKEGPSILRIQQVVRGDSAAYFCASSPGQVNYGYTFGSGTRLTVV.

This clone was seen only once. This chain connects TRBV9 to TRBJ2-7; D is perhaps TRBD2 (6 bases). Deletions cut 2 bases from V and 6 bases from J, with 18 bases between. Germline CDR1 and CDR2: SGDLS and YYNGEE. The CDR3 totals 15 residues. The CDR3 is CASSVNPLPGVEQYF. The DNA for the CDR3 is TGTGCCAGCAGCGTTAACCCGCTCCCGGGAGTCGAGCAGTACTTC.

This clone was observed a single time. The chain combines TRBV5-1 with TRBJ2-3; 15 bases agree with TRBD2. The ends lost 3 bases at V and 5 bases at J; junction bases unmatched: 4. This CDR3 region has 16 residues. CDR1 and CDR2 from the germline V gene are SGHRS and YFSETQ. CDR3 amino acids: CASSYGLAGGGDTQYF. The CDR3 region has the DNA TGCGCCAGCAGCTACGGACTAGCGGGAGGGGGAGATACGCAGTATTTT. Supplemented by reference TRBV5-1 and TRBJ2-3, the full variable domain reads KAGVTQTPRYLIKTRGQQVTLSCSPISGHRSVSWYQQTPGQGLQFLFEYFSETQRNKGNFPGRFSGRQFSNSRSEMNVSTLELGDSALYLCASSYGLAGGGDTQYFGPGTRLTVL.

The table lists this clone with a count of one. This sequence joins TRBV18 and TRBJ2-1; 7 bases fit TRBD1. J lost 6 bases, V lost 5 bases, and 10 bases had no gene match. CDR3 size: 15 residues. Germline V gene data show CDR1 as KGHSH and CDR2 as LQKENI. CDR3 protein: CASSTTLDRVNEQFF. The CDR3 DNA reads TGTGCCAGCTCAACCACACTCGACAGGGTCAATGAGCAGTTCTTC.

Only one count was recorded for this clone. The CDR3 protein is CASSSGGTQYF. The CDR3 DNA reads TGCGCCAGCAGCTCCGGGGGGACCCAGTACTTC. The chain recombines TRBV5-1 with TRBJ2-5, with TRBD2 as a possible D gene (6 bases). The CDR3 sequence is 11 residues long. CDR1 is SGHRS and CDR2 is YFSETQ in the germline V gene. V lost 3 bases, J lost 7 bases, and 7 bases lay in between.

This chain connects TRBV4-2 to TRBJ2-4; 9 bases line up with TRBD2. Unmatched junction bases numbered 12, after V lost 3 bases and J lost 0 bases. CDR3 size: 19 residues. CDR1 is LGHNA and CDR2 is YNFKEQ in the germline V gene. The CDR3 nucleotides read TGTGCCAGCAGCCAGGAGACTAGCGGTTTAAGCGGAGCCAAAAACATTCAGTACTTC. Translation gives CASSQETSGLSGAKNIQYF.

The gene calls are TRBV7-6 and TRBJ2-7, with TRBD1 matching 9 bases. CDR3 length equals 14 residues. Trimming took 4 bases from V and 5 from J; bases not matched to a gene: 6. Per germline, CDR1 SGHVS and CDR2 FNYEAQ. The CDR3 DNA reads TGTGCCAGCAGCTGGACAGGGGCCCTCGACGAGCAGTACTTC. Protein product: CASSWTGALDEQYF.

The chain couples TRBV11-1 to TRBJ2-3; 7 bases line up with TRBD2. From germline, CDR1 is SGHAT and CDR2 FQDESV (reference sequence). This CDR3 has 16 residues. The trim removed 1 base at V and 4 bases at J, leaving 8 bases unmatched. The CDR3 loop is CASSLGGRAVPDTQYF. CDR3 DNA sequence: TGTGCCAGCAGCTTAGGTGGGAGGGCCGTCCCAGATACGCAGTATTTT.

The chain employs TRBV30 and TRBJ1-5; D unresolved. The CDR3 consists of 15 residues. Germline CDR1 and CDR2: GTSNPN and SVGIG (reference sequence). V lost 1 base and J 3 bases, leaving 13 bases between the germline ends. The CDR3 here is CAWSAPRGSNQPQHF. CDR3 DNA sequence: TGTGCCTGGAGTGCCCCCCGGGGATCCAATCAGCCCCAGCATTTT.

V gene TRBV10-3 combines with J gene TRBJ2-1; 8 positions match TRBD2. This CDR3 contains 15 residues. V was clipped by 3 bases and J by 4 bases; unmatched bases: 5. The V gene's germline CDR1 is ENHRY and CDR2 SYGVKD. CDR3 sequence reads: CAISDRTGGYNEQFF. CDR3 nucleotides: TGTGCCATCAGTGATCGAACGGGAGGGTACAATGAGCAGTTCTTC.

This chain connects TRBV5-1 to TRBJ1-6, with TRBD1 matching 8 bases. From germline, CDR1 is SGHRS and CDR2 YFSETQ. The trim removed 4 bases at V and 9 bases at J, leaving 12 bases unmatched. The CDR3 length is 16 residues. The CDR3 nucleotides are TGCGCCAGCAGCAAAATCCCCGGACAGGGAAGTTCACCCCTCCACTTT. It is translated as CASSKIPGQGSSPLHF.

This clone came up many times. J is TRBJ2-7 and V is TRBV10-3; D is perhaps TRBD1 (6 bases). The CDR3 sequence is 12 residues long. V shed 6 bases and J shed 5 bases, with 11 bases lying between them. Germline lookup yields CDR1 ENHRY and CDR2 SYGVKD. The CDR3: CAISLYRDEQYF. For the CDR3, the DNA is TGTGCCATCAGCCTCTACAGGGACGAGCAGTACTTC.

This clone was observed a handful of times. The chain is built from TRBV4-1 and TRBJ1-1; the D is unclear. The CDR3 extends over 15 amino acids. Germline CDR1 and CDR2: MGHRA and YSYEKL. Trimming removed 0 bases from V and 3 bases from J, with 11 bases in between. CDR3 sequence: CASSQEWFGDTEAFF. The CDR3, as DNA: TGCGCCAGCAGCCAAGAGTGGTTCGGAGACACTGAAGCTTTCTTT.

CDR3 sequence: CASTKGQGGEKLFF. The CDR3 DNA reads TGTGCCAGCACCAAGGGGCAGGGGGGTGAAAAACTGTTTTTT. J is TRBJ1-4 and V is TRBV6-6; 7 bases are shared with TRBD1. Germline CDR1 is MNHNY and CDR2 is SVGAGI (reference sequence). The CDR3 runs 14 residues. V shed 7 bases, J shed 7 bases, and the junction held 9 bases outside the gene matches.

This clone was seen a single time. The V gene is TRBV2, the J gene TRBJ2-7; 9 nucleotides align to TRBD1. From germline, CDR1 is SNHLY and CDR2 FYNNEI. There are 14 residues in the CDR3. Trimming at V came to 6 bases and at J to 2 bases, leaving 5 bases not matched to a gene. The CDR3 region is CASSWDREAYEQYF. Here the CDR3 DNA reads TGTGCCAGCAGCTGGGACAGGGAAGCCTACGAGCAGTACTTC.

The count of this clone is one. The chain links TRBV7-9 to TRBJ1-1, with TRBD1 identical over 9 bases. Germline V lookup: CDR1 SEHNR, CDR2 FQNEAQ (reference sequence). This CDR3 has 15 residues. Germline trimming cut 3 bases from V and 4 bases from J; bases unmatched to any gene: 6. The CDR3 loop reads CASSFPGQGLTEAFF. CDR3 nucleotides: TGTGCCAGCAGCTTTCCGGGACAGGGACTCACTGAAGCTTTCTTT.